The 17 T cell receptor beta chains given below trace back to one sample, sequenced in a study of T cell clonality in common variable immunodeficiency. The repertoire was sequenced with immunoSEQ multiplex PCR; TCRdb's copy has only in-frame clones and lacks some. Recorded here are roughly 34,000 clones, none singletons. The specimen was peripheral blood mononuclear cells. These receptors all come from a person aged 18 to 75 in good health.

This clone showed up many times. The read terminates 3 residues before the CDR3 end, so the remaining end is supplied by the germline J gene. V is TRBV16 and J is TRBJ1-1, with D maybe TRBD1 (6 bases). CDR1 is KGHSY and CDR2 is FQNENV in the germline V gene. The CDR3 spans 15 residues. Trimming stripped 2 bases from V and 7 bases from J, with 17 bases between. CDR3 bases read: TGTGCCAGCAGCCAAGAAGTCATGGGACAAGTTGAA. Translating gives CASSQEVMGQVE. The CDR3 in full is CASSQEVMGQVEAFF.

This clone was found many times. The sequenced fragment ends 3 residues before the CDR3 boundary, so the rest is inferred from the germline J gene. The chain carries TRBV4-1 and TRBJ2-3; maybe TRBD2 (5 bases). Trimming removed 0 bases at V and 1 base at J, with 17 bases between. There are 18 residues in the CDR3. From germline, CDR1 is MGHRA and CDR2 YSYEKL. CDR3 loop: CASSQDQPPARGTDTQYF. The covered CDR3 bases are TGCGCCAGCAGCCAAGATCAACCCCCCGCGAGGGGCACAGATACG.

This clone occurred many times. The CDR3 extends 3 residues past the end of the read, so its final part is completed from the germline J gene. The chain combines TRBV19 with TRBJ2-1; perhaps TRBD1 as D (5 bases). The CDR3 covers 16 residues. Trimming took off 5 bases at V and 6 bases at J, with 20 bases between the two ends. Germline V gene sequence: CDR1 LNHDA, CDR2 SQIVND (reference sequence). The CDR3 bases that were read are TGTGCCAGTAGTCCCGCCAGGGAATTTCATGGCAATGAG. Protein sequence: CASSPAREFHGNE. The CDR3, in full, reads CASSPAREFHGNEQFF.

At least ten counts were recorded for this clone. The read terminates 3 residues before the CDR3 end, so the remaining end is supplied by the germline J gene. This chain connects TRBV13 to TRBJ2-1; 9 bases line up with TRBD1. Per germline, CDR1 PRHDT and CDR2 FYEKMQ (reference sequence). The CDR3 loop spans 15 amino acids. V gave up 4 bases and J gave up 3 bases; unmatched junction bases: 4. CDR3 bases read: TGTGCCAGCAGCTCCCGGGACAGGGTCTACAATGAG. Translation gives CASSSRDRVYNE. The entire CDR3 reads CASSSRDRVYNEQFF.

About this clone: The read gets to within 3 residues of the CDR3 end, and the germline J gene fills in the rest. The chain links TRBV18 to TRBJ1-1; D uncertain. CDR1 and CDR2 (germline): KGHSH, LQKENI. Between the trimmed V and J ends, which lost 4 bases and 3 bases, there was a span of 9 bases. The CDR3 covers 13 residues. The CDR3 protein is CASSHDTYTEAFF. Partial CDR3 DNA: TGTGCCAGCTCACACGACACTTACACTGAA.

This clone was found many times. The read stops 3 residues short of the end of the CDR3; the missing end is completed from the germline J gene. This chain links TRBV4-1 with TRBJ1-4, with a possible D match to TRBD1 (6 bases). CDR3 length: 14 amino acids. With 2 bases removed from V and 8 bases from J, the gap between germline ends came to 12 bases. Germline loops: CDR1 MGHRA, CDR2 YSYEKL. The CDR3 bases that were read are TGCGCCAGCAGCCAAACAGCAACAGGGGAAAAA. It specifies CASSQTATGEK. The CDR3 in its entirety is CASSQTATGEKLFF.

This clone has ten or more counts. The CDR3 end is not reached by the read, which stops 3 residues before it; the germline J gene fills it in. The chain carries TRBV5-1 and TRBJ2-1; TRBD2 matches at 10 bases. Germline V gene data show CDR1 as SGHRS and CDR2 as YFSETQ. CDR3 length: 17 residues. V was pared by 0 bases and J by 3 bases, with 6 bases of the junction left unmatched. The CDR3 sequence: CASSLGGTSVIYNEQFF. CDR3 DNA, as far as it was read: TGCGCCAGCAGCTTGGGGGGGACTAGCGTGATCTACAATGAG. Full variable domain (remainder filled in from reference TRBV5-1 and TRBJ2-1): KAGVTQTPRYLIKTRGQQVTLSCSPISGHRSVSWYQQTPGQGLQFLFEYFSETQRNKGNFPGRFSGRQFSNSRSEMNVSTLELGDSALYLCASSLGGTSVIYNEQFFGPGTRLTVL.

This clone was detected ten times or more. CDR3 bases read: TGCAGTGCTGCCTCAGTCGCAGATACG. It encodes CSAASVADT. The whole CDR3 is CSAASVADTQYF. The J gene is TRBJ2-3, the V gene TRBV20-1, with D uncertain. Read sequence stops 3 residues before the CDR3 end, and the germline J gene provides the missing end. The V end lost 5 bases, the J end lost 4 bases, and 10 bases lay between the germline ends. Looked up from germline, CDR1 is DFQATT and CDR2 is SNEGSKA (reference sequence). The CDR3 consists of 12 residues.

Ten or more counts support this clone. The CDR3 goes on 3 residues after the read ends, and that part is filled in from the germline J gene. This chain connects TRBV30 to TRBJ2-2; D might be TRBD1 (5 bases). V was pared by 0 bases and J by 6 bases, with 8 bases between. CDR3 length: 13 amino acids. CDR1 is GTSNPN and CDR2 is SVGIG in the germline V gene (reference sequence). CDR3 bases read: TGTGCCTGGAGTGTCTCAGGGTCCGGGGAG. Its translation: CAWSVSGSGE. The complete CDR3 sequence is CAWSVSGSGELFF.

There are many counts of this clone. The read comes to an end 3 residues before the CDR3 does, leaving the germline J gene to fill in the end. The J gene is TRBJ1-1, the V gene TRBV7-9; D uncertain. In germline, CDR1 is SEHNR, CDR2 FQNEAQ (reference sequence). Trimming pared 7 bases from V and 4 bases from J, leaving 13 bases between. CDR3 length equals 13 residues. The CDR3 spells CASTLSRVTEAFF. The CDR3 DNA, read in part, is TGTGCCAGCACCCTCTCTCGGGTCACTGAA.

This clone has at least ten counts. The CDR3 end is not reached by the read, which stops 3 residues before it; the germline J gene fills it in. The chain links TRBV18 to TRBJ2-2; 9 nucleotides match TRBD1. Germline V gene data show CDR1 as KGHSH and CDR2 as LQKENI. J gave up 3 bases and V 6 bases, and 5 bases lay outside the gene matches. This CDR3 comprises 15 residues. Incomplete CDR3 DNA: TGTGCCAGCTCTTCCGGGACAGGGCACACCGGGGAG. It translates to CASSSGTGHTGE. The complete CDR3 sequence is CASSSGTGHTGELFF.

This clone occurred many times. The read finishes 3 residues shy of the CDR3 end, and the germline J gene is used to complete it. The rearrangement links TRBV28 to TRBJ2-6, with 7 positions matching TRBD1. With 7 bases clipped from V and 2 bases from J, the junction kept 5 bases outside the gene matches. CDR1 is MDHEN and CDR2 is SYDVKM in the germline V gene. CDR3 length: 15 residues. This CDR3 is CASTLRGPGANVLTF. CDR3 DNA, as far as it was read: TGTGCCAGCACCCTGAGGGGGCCTGGGGCCAACGTC.

This clone was observed at least ten times. From the germline J gene comes the end of the CDR3, since the read stops 3 residues before it. The rearrangement uses TRBV6-1 and TRBJ2-7; TRBD1 aligns across 8 bases. Germline loops: CDR1 MNHNS, CDR2 SASEGT. V trimming: 2 bases; J trimming: 3 bases; junction bases outside the gene matches: 6. The CDR3 extends over 15 amino acids. CDR3 bases read: TGTGCCAGCAGTGAACCGGGACAGGTCGTCTACGAG. Translating gives CASSEPGQVVYE. The complete CDR3 protein is CASSEPGQVVYEQYF.

This clone has a count of ten or more. Read data end 3 residues before the CDR3 end; the end is taken from the germline J gene. The chain carries TRBV12-3 or TRBV12-4 and TRBJ2-2, with 9 bases matching TRBD1. J was trimmed by 5 bases and V by 8 bases; bases with no gene match: 12. There are 16 residues in the CDR3. The DNA read from the CDR3 is TGTGCCAGCGGAAATCCCGGGACAGGGAAGACCGGGGAG. Translation gives CASGNPGTGKTGE. The entire CDR3 protein reads CASGNPGTGKTGELFF.

The table lists this clone with many counts. The CDR3 end is not reached by the read, which stops 3 residues before it; the germline J gene fills it in. V and J are TRBV20-1 and TRBJ2-7; maybe TRBD1 (5 bases). Per germline, CDR1 DFQATT and CDR2 SNEGSKA (reference sequence). Trimming stripped 6 bases from V and 3 bases from J, with 9 bases between. This CDR3 is 11 amino acids long. The CDR3 region is CSATQGYEQYF. The part of the CDR3 DNA that was read is TGCAGTGCAACGCAGGGCTACGAG.

The sample holds many counts of this clone. The missing CDR3 end, 3 residues past where the read stops, is filled in from the germline J gene. The chain employs TRBV6-1 and TRBJ2-1; 9 nucleotides line up with TRBD2. V lost 2 bases to trimming and J lost 7 bases; unmatched junction nucleotides: 6. The V gene's germline CDR1 is MNHNS and CDR2 SASEGT. The CDR3 totals 15 residues. CDR3 protein: CASSEISGRKNEQFF. The covered CDR3 bases are TGTGCCAGCAGTGAAATAAGCGGGAGGAAAAATGAG.

The sample holds many counts of this clone. The CDR3 extends 3 residues past the end of the read, so its final part is completed from the germline J gene. The rearrangement links TRBV28 to TRBJ2-7, with TRBD2 identical over 14 bases. Germline V lookup: CDR1 MDHEN, CDR2 SYDVKM. V shed 5 bases, J shed 3 bases, and the junction held 12 bases outside the gene matches. The CDR3 runs 18 residues. The CDR3 DNA, read in part, is TGTGCCAGCAGTGTCGGACTAGCGGGAGGAGGTTCTGGCTACGAG. As protein: CASSVGLAGGGSGYE. The whole CDR3 sequence reads CASSVGLAGGGSGYEQYF.